These T cell receptor beta chains were read from a single sample in a study of blood T cell repertoires in COVID-19. Repertoires were generated with immunoSEQ multiplex PCR, while TCRdb's copy carries only in-frame clones and drops some. The data hold more than 90,000 clones, with around nine tenths observed a single time. The sample consisted of peripheral blood. These TCRs come from a man aged 40-55 years with acute or convalescent COVID-19. Both conserved end residues are part of each CDR3. A row's size may be missing; if present it is once, few, many or a size class.

clone size	V gene	J gene	CDR3 protein
NA	TRBV11-3	TRBJ2-1	CASARGGNINEQFF
once	TRBV19	TRBJ1-2	CASSIGRGRGYTF
NA	TRBV2	TRBJ1-2	CASKRDLVRDYGYTF
NA	TRBV10-1	TRBJ2-5	CASSESIGRGQETQYF
NA	TRBV18	TRBJ1-3	CASSSTVSGNTIYF
NA	TRBV2	TRBJ1-2	CASSEYAANYGYTF
NA	TRBV3-1/TRBV3-2	TRBJ1-2	CASSQHQGYGYTF
NA	TRBV19	TRBJ2-7	CASRSTGTYEQYF
once	TRBV27	TRBJ1-6	CASRRQGNSPLHF
NA	TRBV11-3	TRBJ2-3	CASSLLSSDTQYF
NA	TRBV11-2	TRBJ2-2	CASSNTGGTGELFF
once	TRBV11-3	TRBJ2-3	CASSLGDRENTDTQYF
NA	TRBV18	TRBJ1-2	CASSPRQYFGYTF
NA	TRBV19	TRBJ1-5	CASSTGQGGQPQHF
few	TRBV10-3	TRBJ2-2	CAISTGVVSGELFF
NA	TRBV9	TRBJ2-7	CASSVGPGANFPTEQYF
NA	TRBV30	TRBJ2-5	CAHSLGSGGLWETQYF
NA	TRBV6-6	TRBJ1-6	CASSSPIGTGNSPLHF
NA	TRBV3-1/TRBV3-2	TRBJ1-1	CASSQDLPGDTEAFF
NA	TRBV27	TRBJ1-1	CASSFRQGLGAFF
many	TRBV7-6	TRBJ2-7	CASSDDIYEQYF
NA	TRBV7-9	TRBJ1-5	CASSLQGYGNQPQHF
NA	TRBV5-6	TRBJ2-3	CASSPRRSLADTQYF
NA	TRBV19	TRBJ2-7	CASSQIPGQGSDEQYF
NA	TRBV11-2	TRBJ2-7	CASSPTSGTIYEQYF
NA	TRBV3-1/TRBV3-2	TRBJ2-7	CASGLAENEQYF
few	TRBV19	TRBJ2-2	CASSAPLAGTGELFF
NA	TRBV5-1	TRBJ1-6	CASSPAVRQEASPLHF
NA	TRBV2	TRBJ2-7	CASSEGLAGGYTYEQYF
NA	TRBV2	TRBJ2-7	CASSETPSVYYEQYF
NA	TRBV14	TRBJ2-7	CASSPGTGATYEQYF
once	TRBV6-5	TRBJ1-2	CASRATGQHYGYTF
NA	TRBV5-6	TRBJ2-7	CASSRLAVLYEQYF
NA	TRBV14	TRBJ1-1	CASSPLTGYMNTEAFF
NA	TRBV19	TRBJ1-1	CASIFTGDSTEAFF
NA	TRBV24-1	TRBJ2-5	CATSDPTLPGETQYF
NA	TRBV19	TRBJ2-6	CASSIQGSGANVLTF
NA	TRBV27	TRBJ2-7	CASSLTVTYEQYF
NA	TRBV5-4	TRBJ1-2	CASSPPDSFYGYTF
NA	TRBV19	TRBJ1-1	CASSIVDTEAFF
NA	TRBV5-1	TRBJ2-2	CASSLGRGDTGELFF
NA	TRBV7-6	TRBJ2-3	CASSLDQAGGPKDTQYF
NA	TRBV9	TRBJ2-3	CASSVAERGGADTQYF
NA	TRBV6-6	TRBJ1-4	CASSNTGIEKLFF
few	TRBV10-3	TRBJ2-1	CATLPGTSGNEQFF
NA	TRBV30	TRBJ1-1	CAWTRAVGTEAFF